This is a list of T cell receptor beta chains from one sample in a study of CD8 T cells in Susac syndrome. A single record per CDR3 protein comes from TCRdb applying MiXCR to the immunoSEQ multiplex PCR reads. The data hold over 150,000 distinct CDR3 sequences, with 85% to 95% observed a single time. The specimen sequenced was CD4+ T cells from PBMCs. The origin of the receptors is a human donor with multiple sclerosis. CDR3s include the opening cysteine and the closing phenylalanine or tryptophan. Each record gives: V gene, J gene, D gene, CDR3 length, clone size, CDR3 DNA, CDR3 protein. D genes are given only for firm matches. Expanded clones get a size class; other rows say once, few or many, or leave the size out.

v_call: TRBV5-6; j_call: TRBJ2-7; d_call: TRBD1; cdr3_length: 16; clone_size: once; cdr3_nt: TGTGCCAGCAGCCGCCGGCCAAGACAGGGTTCCTACGAGCAGTACTTC; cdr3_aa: CASSRRPRQGSYEQYF
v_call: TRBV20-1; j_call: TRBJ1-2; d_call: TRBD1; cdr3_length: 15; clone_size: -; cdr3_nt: TGCAGTGCCGCACCTTCCGGGGGACAGTTCTATGGCTACACCTTC; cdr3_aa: CSAAPSGGQFYGYTF
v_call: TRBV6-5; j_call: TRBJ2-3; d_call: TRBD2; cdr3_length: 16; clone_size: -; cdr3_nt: TGTGCCAGCAGTTATTGGACTAGCGGGAGTAAGGATACGCAGTATTTT; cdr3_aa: CASSYWTSGSKDTQYF
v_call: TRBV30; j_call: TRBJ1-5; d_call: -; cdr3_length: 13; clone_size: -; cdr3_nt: TGTGCCTGGAGTGCGGATGACAAACAGCCCCAGCATTTT; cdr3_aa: CAWSADDKQPQHF
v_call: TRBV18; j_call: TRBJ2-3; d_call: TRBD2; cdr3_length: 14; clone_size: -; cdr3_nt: TGTGCCAGCTCGCCAGCGGGGGGAGGAGATACGCAGTATTTT; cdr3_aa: CASSPAGGGDTQYF
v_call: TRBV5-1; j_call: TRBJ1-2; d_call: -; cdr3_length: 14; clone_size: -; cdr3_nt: TGCGCCAGCAGCACTACCGACGTGGACTATGGCTACACCTTC; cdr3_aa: CASSTTDVDYGYTF
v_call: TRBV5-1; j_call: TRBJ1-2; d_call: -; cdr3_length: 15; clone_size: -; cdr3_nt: TGCGCCAGCAGCTTGGCCCTCGCACCCGACTATGGCTACACCTTC; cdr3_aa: CASSLALAPDYGYTF
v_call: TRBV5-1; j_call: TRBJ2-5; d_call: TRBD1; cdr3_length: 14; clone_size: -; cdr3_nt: TGCGCCAGCAGCCCTCAGGGGGCCCAAGAGACCCAGTACTTC; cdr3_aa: CASSPQGAQETQYF
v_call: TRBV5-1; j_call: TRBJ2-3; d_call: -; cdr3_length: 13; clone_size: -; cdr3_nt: TGCGCCAGCAGCTTGGGCCCGCCCGATACGCAGTATTTT; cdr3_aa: CASSLGPPDTQYF
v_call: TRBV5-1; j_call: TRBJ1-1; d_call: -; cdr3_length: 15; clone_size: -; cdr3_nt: TGCGCCAGCAGCTTGGACAGGCTAGGGGACACTGAAGCTTTCTTT; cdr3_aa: CASSLDRLGDTEAFF
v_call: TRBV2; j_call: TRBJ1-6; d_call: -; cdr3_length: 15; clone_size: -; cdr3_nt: TGTGCCAGCAGGAAGGGGGGGCTGGGGAATTCACCCCTCCACTTT; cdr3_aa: CASRKGGLGNSPLHF
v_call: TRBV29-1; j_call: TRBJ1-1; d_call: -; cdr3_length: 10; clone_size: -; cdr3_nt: TGCAGCGTTTTTGAACTTCGAGCTTTCTTT; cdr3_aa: CSVFELRAFF
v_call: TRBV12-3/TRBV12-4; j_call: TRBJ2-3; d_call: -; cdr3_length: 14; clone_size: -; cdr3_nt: TGTGCCAGCAGTTTAGACAGGGCTTCAGATACGCAGTATTTT; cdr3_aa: CASSLDRASDTQYF
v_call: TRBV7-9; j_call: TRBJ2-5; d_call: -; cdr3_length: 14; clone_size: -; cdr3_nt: TGTGCCAGCAGCCTGACAGCATCACAAGAGACCCAGTACTTC; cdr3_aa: CASSLTASQETQYF
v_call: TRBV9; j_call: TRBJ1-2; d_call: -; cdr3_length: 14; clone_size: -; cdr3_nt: TGTGCCAGCAGCGTACGCCTAGACTCGGAAGGCTACACCTTC; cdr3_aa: CASSVRLDSEGYTF
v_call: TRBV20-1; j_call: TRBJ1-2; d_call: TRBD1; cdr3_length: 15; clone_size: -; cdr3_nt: TGCAGTGCTAGAGAGACGACAGGGGGTTACTATGGCTACACCTTC; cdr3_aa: CSARETTGGYYGYTF
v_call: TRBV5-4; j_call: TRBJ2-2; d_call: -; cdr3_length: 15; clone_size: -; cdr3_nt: TGTGCCAGCAGCTCGGACAGCCCCCGGTCCGGGGAGCTGTTTTTT; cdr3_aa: CASSSDSPRSGELFF
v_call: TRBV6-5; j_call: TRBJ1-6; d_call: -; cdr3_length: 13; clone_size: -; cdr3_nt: TGTGCCAGCCATCCTGAAAGAGGTTCACCCCTCCACTTT; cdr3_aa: CASHPERGSPLHF
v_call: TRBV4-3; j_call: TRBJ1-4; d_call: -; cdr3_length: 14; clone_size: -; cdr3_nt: TGCGCCAGCAGCCAAGACCGAGATCGGGAAAAACTGTTTTTT; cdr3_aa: CASSQDRDREKLFF
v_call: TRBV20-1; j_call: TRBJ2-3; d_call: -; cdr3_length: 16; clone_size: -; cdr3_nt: TGCAGTGCTAGAGATAGGTCGTCGCAGGGCACAGATACGCAGTATTTT; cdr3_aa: CSARDRSSQGTDTQYF
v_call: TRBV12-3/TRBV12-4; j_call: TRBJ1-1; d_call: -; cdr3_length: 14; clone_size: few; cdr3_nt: TGTGCCAGCAGTTTATTAGGGGTGAACACTGAAGCTTTCTTT; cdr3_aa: CASSLLGVNTEAFF
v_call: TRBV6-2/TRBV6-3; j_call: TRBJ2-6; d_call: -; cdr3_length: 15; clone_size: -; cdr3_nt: TGTGCCAGCAGAGAGCACCGCTCTGGGGCCAACGTCCTGACTTTC; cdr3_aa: CASREHRSGANVLTF
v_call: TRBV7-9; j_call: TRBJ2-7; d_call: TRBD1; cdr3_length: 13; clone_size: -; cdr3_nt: TGTGCCAGCAGCCGTGGACAGGGTTTCAATCAGTACTTC; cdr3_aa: CASSRGQGFNQYF
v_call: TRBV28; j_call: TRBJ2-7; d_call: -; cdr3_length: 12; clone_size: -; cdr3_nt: TGTGCCAGCAGTTTATTTACCGACGAGCAGTACTTC; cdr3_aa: CASSLFTDEQYF
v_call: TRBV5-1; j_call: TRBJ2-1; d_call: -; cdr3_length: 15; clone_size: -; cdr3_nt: TGCGCCAGCAGCTTGGCGGGGTCCCCCTACAATGAGCAGTTCTTC; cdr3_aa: CASSLAGSPYNEQFF
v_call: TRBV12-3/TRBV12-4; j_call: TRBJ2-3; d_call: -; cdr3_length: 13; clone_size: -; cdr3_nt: TGTGCCAACAGCATAAGTGGGGCAGATACGCAGTATTTT; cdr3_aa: CANSISGADTQYF
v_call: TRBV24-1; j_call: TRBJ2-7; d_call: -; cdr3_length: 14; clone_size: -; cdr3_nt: TGTGCCACCAGTGACCCGACAGGCAGCAACGAGCAGTACTTC; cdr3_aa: CATSDPTGSNEQYF
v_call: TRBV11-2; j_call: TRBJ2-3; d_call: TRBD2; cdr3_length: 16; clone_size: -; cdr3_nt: TGTGCCAGCAGCCATATTAGCGGGGGGCATGATACAGCGCAGTATTTT; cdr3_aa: CASSHISGGHDTAQYF
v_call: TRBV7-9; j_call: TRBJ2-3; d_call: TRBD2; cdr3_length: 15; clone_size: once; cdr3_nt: TGTGCCAGCAGCGTAGCGGGGCCCAGCACAGATACGCAGTATTTT; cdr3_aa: CASSVAGPSTDTQYF
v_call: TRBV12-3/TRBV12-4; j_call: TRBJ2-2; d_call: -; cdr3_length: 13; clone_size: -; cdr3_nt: TGTGCCAGCAGGGAACAGGGACCCGGGGAGCTGTTTTTT; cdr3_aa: CASREQGPGELFF
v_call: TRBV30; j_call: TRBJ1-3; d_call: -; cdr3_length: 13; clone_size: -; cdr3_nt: TGTGCCTGGGAGACGACGAACGGAAACACCATATATTTT; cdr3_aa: CAWETTNGNTIYF
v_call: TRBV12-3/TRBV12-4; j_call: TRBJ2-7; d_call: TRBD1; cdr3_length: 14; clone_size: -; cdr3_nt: TGTGCCAGCAGTTTGAACAGGGGGAGCTACGAGCAGTACTTC; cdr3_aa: CASSLNRGSYEQYF
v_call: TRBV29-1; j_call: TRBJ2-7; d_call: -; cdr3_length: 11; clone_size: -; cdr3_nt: TGCAGCGTCTATGGCTCCTACGAGCAGTACTTC; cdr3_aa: CSVYGSYEQYF
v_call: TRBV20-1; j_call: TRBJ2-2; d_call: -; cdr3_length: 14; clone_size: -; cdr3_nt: TGCAGTGCTAGAGATCTGGGCGACACCGGGGAGCTGTTTTTT; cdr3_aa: CSARDLGDTGELFF
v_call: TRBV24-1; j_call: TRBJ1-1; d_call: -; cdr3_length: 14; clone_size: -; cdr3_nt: TGTGCCACCAGTGATGGGAGGGGGGGCACTGAAGCTTTCTTT; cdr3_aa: CATSDGRGGTEAFF
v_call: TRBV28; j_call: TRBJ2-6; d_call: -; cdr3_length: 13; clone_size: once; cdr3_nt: TGTGCCAGCAGTCGGACTGGGGCCAACGTCCTGACTTTC; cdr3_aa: CASSRTGANVLTF
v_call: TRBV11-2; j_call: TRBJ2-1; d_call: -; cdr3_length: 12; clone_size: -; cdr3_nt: TGTGCCAGCAGCTTAGAACACAATGAGCAGTTCTTC; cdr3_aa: CASSLEHNEQFF
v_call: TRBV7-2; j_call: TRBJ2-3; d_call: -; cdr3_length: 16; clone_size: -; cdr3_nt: TGTGCCAGCAGCTTAGGGGTGGCTTGGCAGACAGATACGCAGTATTTT; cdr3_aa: CASSLGVAWQTDTQYF
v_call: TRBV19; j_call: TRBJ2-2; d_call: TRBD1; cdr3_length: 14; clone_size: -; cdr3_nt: TGTGCCAGTAGGGGGACAGGGTCTAGCGGGGAGCTGTTTTTT; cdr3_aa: CASRGTGSSGELFF
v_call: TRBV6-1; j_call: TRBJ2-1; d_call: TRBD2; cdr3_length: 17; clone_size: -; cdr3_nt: TGTGCCAGCAGTCGCCGGACTAGCGGAAGCTCCTACAATGAGCAGTTCTTC; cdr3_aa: CASSRRTSGSSYNEQFF
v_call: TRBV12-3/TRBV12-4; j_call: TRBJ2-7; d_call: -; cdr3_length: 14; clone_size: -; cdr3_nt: TGTGCCAGCAGGCGGCAGCCAGGGTCCTACGAGCAGTACTTC; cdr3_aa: CASRRQPGSYEQYF